This is a list of T cell receptor beta chains from one sample in a study of T cell responses to AZD1222 COVID-19 vaccine. Libraries were prepared by immunoSEQ multiplex PCR; TCRdb keeps only in-frame clonotypes and omits some of them. The sample holds fewer than 130,000 clones; approximately 94% are singletons and the top ten take 2.5% to 3%. The sequences come from peripheral blood, collected 28 days after the second AZD1222 dose. The receptors here all came from an adult who received the AZD1222 COVID-19 vaccine. CDR3s include the opening cysteine and the closing phenylalanine or tryptophan. D genes are given only for firm matches. Rows give clone size only sometimes, using once, few, many, or a class for an expanded clone.

d_gene,v_gene,j_gene,abundance,CDR3nt,CDR3aa
NA,TRBV18,TRBJ1-2,NA,TGTGCCAGCTCATCTCAGGGCGATGGCTACACCTTC,CASSSQGDGYTF
NA,TRBV5-5,TRBJ1-1,NA,TGTGCCAGCACGGGGATCCAGAACACTGAAGCTTTCTTT,CASTGIQNTEAFF
TRBD1,TRBV28,TRBJ1-5,NA,TGTGCCAGCAGTCTGGGACAGGGTTATCAGCCCCAGCATTTT,CASSLGQGYQPQHF
NA,TRBV7-9,TRBJ2-1,NA,TGTGCCAGCAGCTCATACGAGACCGGGACTCACAATGAGCAGTTCTTC,CASSSYETGTHNEQFF
NA,TRBV6-1,TRBJ1-5,few,TGTGCCAGCAGTGATGACCTAAATAGCAATCAGCCCCAGCATTTT,CASSDDLNSNQPQHF
TRBD1,TRBV5-1,TRBJ1-4,few,TGCGCCAGCAGCCCGGGACAGGGGGGTGTGATGCTGTTTTTT,CASSPGQGGVMLFF
NA,TRBV5-1,TRBJ2-5,NA,TGCGCCAGCAGCTGGGGGGTTCAAGAGACCCAGTACTTC,CASSWGVQETQYF
TRBD1,TRBV10-3,TRBJ1-4,NA,TGTGCCATCAGTGGGGGACAGTCCATCCCAGGGGAAAAACTGTTTTTT,CAISGGQSIPGEKLFF
TRBD1,TRBV6-6,TRBJ2-7,NA,TGTGCCAGCACCGGCCTCGGAGGAGACAGGGCCTACGAGCAGTACTTC,CASTGLGGDRAYEQYF
TRBD2,TRBV11-3,TRBJ2-2,NA,TGTGCCAGCAGCTTAGCGGCGGGAGTCACCGGGGAGCTGTTTTTT,CASSLAAGVTGELFF
TRBD1,TRBV7-9,TRBJ1-1,NA,TGTGCCAGCAGCCCCCCGGACAGGGTTCTCCGACAGGACACTGAAGCTTTCTTT,CASSPPDRVLRQDTEAFF
NA,TRBV6-5,TRBJ1-3,NA,TGTGCCAGCAGTTCTTGGGACCCTGGAAACACCATATATTTT,CASSSWDPGNTIYF
NA,TRBV9,TRBJ1-2,NA,TGTGCCAGCAGCGTAGACGCGGTCCAGGGCTACACCTTC,CASSVDAVQGYTF
NA,TRBV30,TRBJ1-4,NA,TGTGCCTGGAACGGGGCCCCGGGTAATGAAAAACTGTTTTTT,CAWNGAPGNEKLFF
TRBD1,TRBV29-1,TRBJ2-3,NA,TGCAGCGTGACAGGGCCAGATACGCAGTATTTT,CSVTGPDTQYF
TRBD1,TRBV10-2,TRBJ1-2,NA,TGCGCCAGCAGTGAGGACAGGGGCTATGGCTACACCTTC,CASSEDRGYGYTF
NA,TRBV14,TRBJ1-1,NA,TGTGCCAGCAGCCTTGCCCCGGGGCTGAACACTGAAGCTTTCTTT,CASSLAPGLNTEAFF
NA,TRBV7-9,TRBJ1-1,NA,TGTGCCAGCAGCCTCCTGGAGGGAGTGATTGAAGCTTTCTTT,CASSLLEGVIEAFF
TRBD2,TRBV9,TRBJ2-3,NA,TGTGCCAGCACCCCCGTCGGGTCGGGGGGGCTCTATACGCAGTATTTT,CASTPVGSGGLYTQYF
TRBD2,TRBV6-1,TRBJ2-5,NA,TGTGCCAGCAGTGAAGTCGGGGGGGCGCGGGAGACCCAGTACTTC,CASSEVGGARETQYF
NA,TRBV13,TRBJ2-7,NA,TGTGCCAGCAGCTCTGGACAGAGGCCCTACGAGCAGTACTTC,CASSSGQRPYEQYF
NA,TRBV4-1,TRBJ2-7,NA,TGCGCCAGCAGCCAATCTGAAGGGTACGAGCAGTACTTC,CASSQSEGYEQYF
NA,TRBV18,TRBJ2-2,NA,TGTGCCAGCGGAAGAGCGGCAGAAGGTACCGGGGAGCTGTTTTTT,CASGRAAEGTGELFF
TRBD1,TRBV28,TRBJ1-2,NA,TGTGCCAGCAGTTCCGCCGGGACAGGGAACTATGGCTACACCTTC,CASSSAGTGNYGYTF
TRBD2,TRBV29-1,TRBJ2-5,NA,TGCAGCGTTGAAGCGGGACTAGCGGGAGGGATGAAGGAGACCCAGTACTTC,CSVEAGLAGGMKETQYF
TRBD1,TRBV5-1,TRBJ1-1,NA,TGCGCCAGCAGCTTGGCCGTGAGGGGGCGCGGAAGCACTGAAGCTTTCTTT,CASSLAVRGRGSTEAFF
TRBD1,TRBV18,TRBJ1-1,NA,TGTGCCAGCTATTATCAGGGGGTTGACACTGAAGCTTTCTTT,CASYYQGVDTEAFF
TRBD1,TRBV18,TRBJ1-2,NA,TGTGCCAGCTCCCCCGGGACAGGGGCTAACTATGGCTACACCTTC,CASSPGTGANYGYTF
NA,TRBV5-5,TRBJ1-1,NA,TGTGCCAGCAGCCTTCCCCTGGACCAAGCTTTCTTT,CASSLPLDQAFF
NA,TRBV12-3/TRBV12-4,TRBJ1-2,few,TGTGCCAGCAGCCGTCTATATGGCTACACCTTC,CASSRLYGYTF
TRBD1,TRBV6-6,TRBJ1-5,NA,TGTGCCAGCAGTGGACAGGGTCGTAGCAATCAGCCCCAGCATTTT,CASSGQGRSNQPQHF
TRBD1,TRBV11-2,TRBJ1-6,once,TGTGCCAGCAGCTTAGGAAGGGGGCTGGTTAATTCACCCCTCCACTTT,CASSLGRGLVNSPLHF
NA,TRBV3-1/TRBV3-2,TRBJ2-1,NA,TGTGCCAGCAGCCAGGCACCCCCGCCCAATTACAATGAGCAGTTCTTC,CASSQAPPPNYNEQFF
TRBD2,TRBV18,TRBJ2-1,NA,TGTGCCAGCTCAAGCCGCGGACGGGAGGACTCCTACAATGAGCAGTTCTTC,CASSSRGREDSYNEQFF
NA,TRBV12-3/TRBV12-4,TRBJ1-2,NA,TGTGCCAGCGGGGGGAACTATGGCTACACCTTC,CASGGNYGYTF
TRBD1,TRBV5-1,TRBJ1-1,NA,TGCGCCAGCAGCCCCTTTCAGGGGGGTGGCACTGAAGCTTTCTTT,CASSPFQGGGTEAFF
NA,TRBV6-5,TRBJ1-2,NA,TGTGCCAGCAGTCGCCGGAGGTTCTATGGCTACACCTTC,CASSRRRFYGYTF
NA,TRBV19,TRBJ1-2,NA,TGTGCCAGTAGTATAGATGAGTTAGCTAACTATGGCTACACCTTC,CASSIDELANYGYTF
NA,TRBV5-5,TRBJ1-1,NA,TGCGGCAGCAGCTTGGCGAGGGGGATATACACTGAAGCTTTCTTT,CGSSLARGIYTEAFF
NA,TRBV9,TRBJ2-7,NA,TGTGCCAGCAGCGTAGCTACAGGGTTGAGCTACGAGCAGTACTTC,CASSVATGLSYEQYF
TRBD1,TRBV12-5,TRBJ1-3,NA,TGTGCTAGTGGTCCGCTCGACAGGGGTGGAAACACCATATATTTT,CASGPLDRGGNTIYF
NA,TRBV3-1/TRBV3-2,TRBJ1-3,few,TGTGCCAGCAGCCAAACAGCACCCTCTGGAAACACCATATATTTT,CASSQTAPSGNTIYF
NA,TRBV2,TRBJ2-7,NA,TGTGCCAGCAGTCTTCAGGATTACGAGCAGTACTTC,CASSLQDYEQYF
NA,TRBV5-6,TRBJ1-2,NA,TGTGCCAGCAGCATGAATGGCCCGTCCTATGGCTACACCTTC,CASSMNGPSYGYTF
NA,TRBV2,TRBJ1-2,NA,TGTGCCACCTCAAAAGGGAACCGGAGAGAGGGCTACACCTTC,CATSKGNRREGYTF
NA,TRBV2,TRBJ1-2,once,TGTGCCAGCAGTGGTTTGACAGGACATGGCTACACCTTC,CASSGLTGHGYTF
NA,TRBV11-2,TRBJ2-7,NA,TGTGCCAGCAGCTTAGATTCCTTAGAATTCTACGAGCAGTACTTC,CASSLDSLEFYEQYF
TRBD1,TRBV27,TRBJ2-1,once,TGTGCCAGCAGTTTATTACAGGGGAGCGAGCAGTTCTTC,CASSLLQGSEQFF
TRBD1,TRBV2,TRBJ1-2,NA,TGTGCCAGCACGAGGCAGGGGGATGGCTACACCTTC,CASTRQGDGYTF
NA,TRBV29-1,TRBJ1-4,NA,TGCAGCGTATTACAGGTTACTGAAAAACTGTTTTTT,CSVLQVTEKLFF
NA,TRBV19,TRBJ1-4,NA,TGTGCCAGTAGTCCTAATGAAAAACTGTTTTTT,CASSPNEKLFF
NA,TRBV3-1/TRBV3-2,TRBJ2-2,NA,TGTGCCAGCAGCCAAGTTAGGTCCGGGGAGCTGTTTTTT,CASSQVRSGELFF